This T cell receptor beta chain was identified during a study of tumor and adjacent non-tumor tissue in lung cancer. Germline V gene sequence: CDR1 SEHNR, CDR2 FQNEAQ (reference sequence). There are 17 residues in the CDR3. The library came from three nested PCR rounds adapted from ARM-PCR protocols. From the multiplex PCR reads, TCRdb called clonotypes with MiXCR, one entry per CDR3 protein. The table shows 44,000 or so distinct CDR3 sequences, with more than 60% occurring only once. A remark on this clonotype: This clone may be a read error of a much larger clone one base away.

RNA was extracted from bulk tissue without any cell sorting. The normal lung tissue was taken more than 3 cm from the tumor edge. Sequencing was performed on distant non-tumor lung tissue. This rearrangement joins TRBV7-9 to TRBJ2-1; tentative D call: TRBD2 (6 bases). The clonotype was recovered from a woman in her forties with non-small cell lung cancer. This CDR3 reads CASSGGFRSFTGNDQFF. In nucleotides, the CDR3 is TGTGCCAGCAGCGGGGGGTTTAGGAGTTTTACAGGCAATGACCAGTTCTTC.